What follows are 29 T cell receptor beta chains derived from one specimen sequenced in a study of blood T cell repertoires in COVID-19. Produced via immunoSEQ multiplex PCR; TCRdb's table is partial and in-frame only. The repertoire includes fewer than 200,000 clones, roughly 76% of them detected once, and roughly an eighth sits in the top ten. Sequenced: peripheral blood. These receptors were obtained from a woman of 80 years or more with COVID-19, enrolled during active disease.

The chain joins TRBV6-6 to TRBJ2-4; 8 nucleotides match TRBD1. CDR1 is MNHNY, CDR2 SVGAGI, per germline (reference sequence). The CDR3 spans 16 residues. The V and J ends lost 5 bases and 0 bases, in that order; junction bases with no gene match: 6. The CDR3 region has the DNA TGTGCCAGCAGTCCCGGGACAGGACTAGCCAAAAACATTCAGTACTTC. This gives the protein CASSPGTGLAKNIQYF.

The chain recombines TRBV4-3 with TRBJ2-7; possibly TRBD2 for D (6 bases). Per the germline V gene, CDR1 is LGHNA and CDR2 is YSLEER. The CDR3 runs 15 residues. Trimming cost V 2 bases and J 2 bases, with 13 bases left between them. CDR3 sequence reads: CASSQRRGKTYEQYF. CDR3 in DNA: TGCGCCAGCAGCCAACGGCGGGGCAAGACCTACGAGCAGTACTTC.

This chain uses TRBV18 with TRBJ1-2, with D uncertain. The V and J ends lost 3 bases and 3 bases respectively, with 8 bases between them. The CDR3 consists of 13 residues. Germline CDR1 reads KGHSH; CDR2 reads LQKENI. CDR3 loop: CASSPPSDYGYTF. The CDR3 DNA follows: TGTGCCAGCTCACCGCCATCAGACTATGGCTACACCTTC.

The gene calls are TRBV19 and TRBJ1-4; unclear D gene. Germline CDR1 reads LNHDA; CDR2 reads SQIVND (reference sequence). V lost 2 bases and J 8 bases, leaving 6 bases between the germline ends. The CDR3 totals 12 residues. The CDR3 sequence: CASSISREKLFF. The CDR3 bases are TGTGCCAGTAGTATATCCAGAGAAAAACTGTTTTTT.

V usage is TRBV19 and J usage is TRBJ2-5; TRBD1 matches at 7 bases. Per the germline V gene, CDR1 is LNHDA and CDR2 is SQIVND (reference sequence). The V and J ends lost 2 bases and 1 base, in that order; junction bases with no gene match: 13. This CDR3 spans 18 amino acids. The CDR3 DNA sequence: TGTGCCAGTAGTATAAAAAGGGGACAGAGAGTAATCCAAGAGACCCAGTACTTC. Translated: CASSIKRGQRVIQETQYF.

The rearrangement joins TRBV12-3 or TRBV12-4 to TRBJ1-1; D ambiguous. This CDR3 comprises 12 residues. V lost 3 bases to trimming and J lost 4 bases, with 6 bases between them. The CDR3 DNA sequence: TGTGCCAGCAGTTTGGCCAGCACTGAAGCTTTCTTT. It specifies CASSLASTEAFF.

This clone was counted a single time. The chain is built from TRBV6-5 and TRBJ2-7, with 8 bases matching TRBD2. Germline V gene lookup returns CDR1 MNHEY and CDR2 SVGAGI. V shed 7 bases, J shed 1 base, and the junction held 9 bases outside the gene matches. The length of the CDR3 is 15 residues. The CDR3 loop reads CASTATGTRSYEQYF. The CDR3 DNA reads TGTGCCAGCACCGCAACCGGGACTAGGTCCTACGAGCAGTACTTC.

The chain combines TRBV4-1 with TRBJ2-7; 7 bases match TRBD1. Unmatched junction bases numbered 6, after V lost 4 bases and J lost 0 bases. Germline-derived CDR1 and CDR2 are MGHRA and YSYEKL. The CDR3 is made up of 15 amino acids. The CDR3 DNA reads as TGCGCCAGCAGCCGAGTGACAGGGCGCTCCTACGAGCAGTACTTC. Its translation: CASSRVTGRSYEQYF.

This sequence joins TRBV21-1 and TRBJ2-7; the DNA was not used to check the table's D call, TRBD1. TRBV21-1 is a documented pseudogene. This CDR3 region has 16 residues. In DNA, the CDR3 is TGTGCCAGCAGAGGCCCCGGGGGGGACAGGGCCTACGAGCAGTACTTC. Translation: CASRGPGGDRAYEQYF.

The rearrangement links TRBV18 to TRBJ2-1; 10 nucleotides line up with TRBD1. Germline CDR1 and CDR2: KGHSH and LQKENI. The CDR3 runs to 12 residues. V shed 3 bases, J shed 16 bases, and the junction held 6 bases outside the gene matches. The CDR3 coding sequence is TGTGCCAGCTCACCGGGACAGGGGAGGGAATTCTTC. Translation: CASSPGQGREFF.

The chain joins TRBV6-6 to TRBJ1-2; 8 bases line up with TRBD1. CDR3 length equals 15 residues. The germline gives CDR1 MNHNY, CDR2 SVGAGI (reference sequence). J gave up 4 bases and V 4 bases, and 8 bases lay outside the gene matches. The CDR3 spells CASSSPDRAGYGYTF. As DNA, the CDR3 is TGTGCCAGCAGTTCCCCGGACAGGGCGGGCTATGGCTACACCTTC.

The chain has TRBV18 and TRBJ2-7; 9 nucleotides line up with TRBD2. Germline V gene sequence: CDR1 KGHSH, CDR2 LQKENI. The CDR3 spans 17 residues. With V trimmed by 2 bases and J by 2 bases, 10 bases remained unmatched. This CDR3 reads CASSPSSSGGRAYEQYF. The CDR3 nucleotides are TGTGCCAGCTCACCATCCAGTAGCGGGGGAAGGGCCTACGAGCAGTACTTC.

The chain employs TRBV5-1 and TRBJ2-2, with TRBD2 matching 9 bases. The CDR3 consists of 15 residues. Unmatched junction bases numbered 3, after V lost 0 bases and J lost 6 bases. Germline-derived CDR1 and CDR2 are SGHRS and YFSETQ. The chain's CDR3 is CASSLGVAGAGELFF. The CDR3 coding sequence is TGCGCCAGCAGCTTGGGGGTAGCGGGAGCCGGGGAGCTGTTTTTT.

This rearrangement joins TRBV29-1 to TRBJ2-3; 13 bases are shared with TRBD2. Trimming removed 3 bases from V and 2 bases from J; junction bases left unmatched: 5. From germline, CDR1 is SQVTM and CDR2 ANQGSEA. The CDR3 is 16 amino acids. Here the CDR3 DNA reads TGCAGCGTTGATCAGGGGACTAGCGGGGACACAGATACGCAGTATTTT. Residues: CSVDQGTSGDTDTQYF.

V usage is TRBV5-5 and J usage is TRBJ2-5; 7 nucleotides align to TRBD2. V gave up 6 bases and J gave up 3 bases; unmatched junction bases: 17. CDR3 length equals 17 residues. In germline, CDR1 is SGHKS, CDR2 YYEKEE (reference sequence). CDR3 residues: CASTPDLAANIEETQYF. CDR3 DNA: TGTGCCAGCACCCCGGATCTAGCGGCAAATATAGAAGAGACCCAGTACTTC.

This rearrangement joins TRBV3-1 (or the pseudogene TRBV3-2) to TRBJ2-3; possibly TRBD2 for D (6 bases). The CDR3 runs to 14 residues. Per the germline V gene, CDR1 is LGHDT and CDR2 is YNNKEL (reference sequence). The ends were cut back, 1 base at V and 4 bases at J, with 9 bases in the middle. This chain's CDR3 is CASSQASGADTQYF. CDR3 coding DNA: TGTGCCAGCAGCCAAGCTTCGGGGGCAGATACGCAGTATTTT.

V usage is TRBV7-8 and J usage is TRBJ1-2; a weak D match, TRBD1 (6 bases). Germline assignment: CDR1 SGHVS and CDR2 FQNEAQ. Trimming removed 5 bases at V and 0 bases at J, with 19 bases between. The CDR3 runs 17 residues. The CDR3 DNA reads TGTGCCAGCAGCCCGAGGCCCCGGGACATACCTAACTATGGCTACACCTTC. Amino acid sequence: CASSPRPRDIPNYGYTF.

The chain couples TRBV19 to TRBJ2-1; 9 nucleotides agree with TRBD2. The germline gives CDR1 LNHDA, CDR2 SQIVND (reference sequence). The CDR3 sequence is 17 residues long. The V segment lost 8 bases and the J segment 1 base; nucleotides outside the gene matches: 12. In nucleotides, the CDR3 is TGTGCCAGTTGTAGCTTGTCGGCGGGAGGGTCCTACAATGAGCAGTTCTTC. This encodes CASCSLSAGGSYNEQFF.

The chain joins TRBV28 to TRBJ1-2; TRBD1 might be the D (6 bases). Per the germline V gene, CDR1 is MDHEN and CDR2 is SYDVKM. This CDR3 contains 13 residues. V shed 7 bases and J shed 4 bases, with 13 bases lying between them. DNA of the CDR3: TGTGCCAGCAACGGGACACCGACCTATGGCTACACCTTC. It encodes CASNGTPTYGYTF.

This rearrangement joins TRBV20-1 to TRBJ2-3, with TRBD2 matching over 8 bases. The V gene's germline CDR1 is DFQATT and CDR2 SNEGSKA (reference sequence). V dropped 6 bases and J dropped 7; count of bases not matched to a gene: 15. CDR3 length: 15 amino acids. The CDR3, as DNA: TGCAGTGCCAGTTCCGCCGGCGGGAGGTATAATACGCAGTATTTT. This codes for CSASSAGGRYNTQYF.

The chain links TRBV27 to TRBJ1-5; D is unclear. The CDR3 has 15 residues. V was clipped by 5 bases and J by 0 bases, with 11 bases between them. Germline lookup yields CDR1 MNHEY and CDR2 SMNVEV (reference sequence). This CDR3 is CASSTIEFSNQPQHF. The CDR3 region has the DNA TGTGCCAGCAGTACAATCGAATTTAGCAATCAGCCCCAGCATTTT.

This sequence joins TRBV7-9 and TRBJ1-5; 9 nucleotides align to TRBD1. The germline gives CDR1 SEHNR, CDR2 FQNEAQ (reference sequence). The CDR3 is made up of 15 amino acids. V shed 5 bases and J 6 bases; nucleotides not matched to a gene: 8. The CDR3 loop is CASSPTGGLGQPQHF. The CDR3 DNA is TGTGCCAGCAGCCCAACAGGGGGCCTTGGTCAGCCCCAGCATTTT. The entire variable domain, with the rest obtained from reference TRBV7-9 and TRBJ1-5, is as follows: DTGVSQNPRHKITKRGQNVTFRCDPISEHNRLYWYRQTLGQGPEFLTYFQNEAQLEKSRLLSDRFSAERPKGSFSTLEIQRTEQGDSAMYLCASSPTGGLGQPQHFGDGTRLSIL.

The rearrangement joins TRBV18 to TRBJ2-3, with 11 positions matching TRBD1. J gave up 4 bases and V 3 bases, and 9 bases lay outside the gene matches. CDR3 length equals 17 residues. Germline-derived CDR1 and CDR2 are KGHSH and LQKENI. The CDR3 region is CASSPANPGQGADTQYF. CDR3 coding DNA: TGTGCCAGCTCACCGGCGAATCCGGGACAGGGGGCAGATACGCAGTATTTT.

The CDR3 coding sequence is TGTGCCAGCAGCCAAGATCCGAGCGGGACTTACAATGAGCAGTTCTTC. Its protein product is CASSQDPSGTYNEQFF. V gene TRBV3-1 (or the pseudogene TRBV3-2) combines with J gene TRBJ2-1; 7 nucleotides match TRBD2. CDR1 and CDR2 from the germline V gene are LGHDT and YNNKEL (reference sequence). This CDR3 comprises 16 residues. Trimming took 0 bases from V and 4 from J; bases not matched to a gene: 6.

The chain employs TRBV19 and TRBJ2-3, with TRBD1 as a possible D gene (5 bases). Trimming left V 3 bases short and J 5 bases short, with 15 bases between. From germline, CDR1 is LNHDA and CDR2 SQIVND (reference sequence). The CDR3 runs 15 residues. CDR3: CASSMGLDVVDTQYF. The CDR3 DNA reads as TGTGCCAGTAGTATGGGGCTAGATGTTGTAGATACGCAGTATTTT.

J is TRBJ2-5 and V is TRBV28; D possibly corresponds to TRBD1 (6 bases). This CDR3 is 14 amino acids long. Per the germline V gene, CDR1 is MDHEN and CDR2 is SYDVKM. V was cut by 4 bases and J by 5 bases, with 14 bases left in between. This CDR3 is CASSWDKVRETQYF. The CDR3 DNA sequence: TGTGCCAGCAGTTGGGACAAGGTTCGGGAGACCCAGTACTTC. The variable domain in full, completed from reference TRBV28 and TRBJ2-5, reads DVKVTQSSRYLVKRTGEKVFLECVQDMDHENMFWYRQDPGLGLRLIYFSYDVKMKEKGDIPEGYSVSREKKERFSLILESASTNQTSMYLCASSWDKVRETQYFGPGTRLLVL.

The chain carries TRBV7-6 and TRBJ2-7; TRBD1 aligns across 8 bases. The germline V gene has CDR1 SGHVS and CDR2 FNYEAQ. The CDR3 has 16 residues. Trimming removed 2 bases from V and 0 bases from J; junction bases left unmatched: 6. This CDR3 is CASSLIGQGSSYEQYF. The CDR3 nucleotides are TGTGCCAGCAGCTTAATAGGACAGGGTTCCTCCTACGAGCAGTACTTC. Full variable domain (rest looked up from reference TRBV7-6 and TRBJ2-7): GAGVSQSPRYKVTKRGQDVALRCDPISGHVSLYWYRQALGQGPEFLTYFNYEAQQDKSGLPNDRFSAERPEGSISTLTIQRTEQRDSAMYRCASSLIGQGSSYEQYFGPGTRLTVT.

This chain joins TRBV28 and TRBJ2-1, with D uncertain. The CDR3 has 13 amino acids. CDR1 is MDHEN and CDR2 is SYDVKM in the germline V gene. Trimming stripped 5 bases from V and 4 bases from J, with 9 bases between. CDR3 residues: CASSPDFYNEQFF. The CDR3 bases are TGTGCCAGCAGTCCCGACTTTTACAATGAGCAGTTCTTC.

The chain is built from TRBV6-6 and TRBJ1-2, with TRBD1 identical over 8 bases. The germline CDR1 and CDR2 sequences are MNHNY and SVGAGI (reference sequence). J lost 3 bases, V lost 0 bases, and 3 bases had no gene match. The CDR3 consists of 15 residues. This chain's CDR3 is CASSYSRGLDYGYTF. The CDR3 region has the DNA TGTGCCAGCAGTTACTCCAGGGGGCTAGACTATGGCTACACCTTC.